This T cell receptor (beta chain) stems from a study of memory CD4+ T cells and cytomegalovirus serostatus. The repertoire was sequenced with immunoSEQ multiplex PCR; TCRdb's copy has only in-frame clones and lacks some. The sample includes 46,000 or so clones, around 80% of them seen just once. The V gene's germline CDR1 is SGHRS and CDR2 YFSETQ. Trimming took 1 base from V and 0 from J, leaving 17 bases between them. The CDR3 runs 18 residues. Single viable CD3+CD4+CD8-CD45RO+ cells were sorted as the memory CD4+ T cells. Sequencing was done on a sample of memory CD4+ T cells from blood. The sequence derives from an adult in good health and CMV-seronegative. V is TRBV5-1 and J is TRBJ1-3; D is uncertain. The CDR3 DNA reads as TGCGCCAGCAGCTTGAGGCCCGCAGCGTTAGACTCTGGAAACACCATATATTTT. It encodes CASSLRPAALDSGNTIYF. Full variable domain (remainder filled in from reference TRBV5-1 and TRBJ1-3): KAGVTQTPRYLIKTRGQQVTLSCSPISGHRSVSWYQQTPGQGLQFLFEYFSETQRNKGNFPGRFSGRQFSNSRSEMNVSTLELGDSALYLCASSLRPAALDSGNTIYFGEGSWLTVV.